The rows below give T cell receptor beta chains drawn from one sample of a study of radiation and T cells in renal cell carcinoma. TCRdb's table, derived via immunoSEQ multiplex PCR, lists solely in-frame clones and lacks some. The sample has 100,000 to 150,000 clones; 81% are singletons. The material sequenced was blood, taken from a patient whose treatment included radiotherapy and nephrectomy. These TCRs come from a man aged 45-65 years with renal cell carcinoma. Each CDR3 is given with its conserved first and last residue. The D gene is left open where the match is weak. Where a row states a size, it is once, few, many or the class of an expanded clone; other rows omit it.

CDR3aa: CASSYPGQGRVQYF
CDR3nt: TGTGCCAGCAGTTACCCGGGACAGGGAAGGGTGCAGTACTTC
abundance: .
j_gene: TRBJ2-7
d_gene: TRBD1
v_gene: TRBV5-8

CDR3aa: CASRLTMDYGYTF
CDR3nt: TGTGCCAGCAGACTCACAATGGACTATGGCTACACCTTC
abundance: .
j_gene: TRBJ1-2
d_gene: .
v_gene: TRBV6-6

CDR3aa: CASSLGPGREGYTF
CDR3nt: TGTGCCAGCAGCTTAGGGCCGGGAAGGGAAGGCTACACCTTC
abundance: .
j_gene: TRBJ1-2
d_gene: .
v_gene: TRBV11-3

CDR3aa: CASSLATLRETQYF
CDR3nt: TGCGCCAGCAGCTTGGCCACGCTTAGGGAGACCCAGTACTTC
abundance: .
j_gene: TRBJ2-5
d_gene: .
v_gene: TRBV5-1

CDR3aa: CASSQTSGGVNEQFF
CDR3nt: TGTGCCAGCAGTCAGACTAGCGGGGGGGTAAATGAGCAGTTCTTC
abundance: .
j_gene: TRBJ2-1
d_gene: TRBD2
v_gene: TRBV9

CDR3aa: CASSYRDSPYEQYF
CDR3nt: TGTGCCAGCAGTTACCGGGACAGCCCCTACGAGCAGTACTTC
abundance: .
j_gene: TRBJ2-7
d_gene: TRBD1
v_gene: TRBV6-5

CDR3aa: CASSLGSSSYNEQFF
CDR3nt: TGTGCCAGCAGCTTAGGCTCCTCCTCCTACAATGAGCAGTTCTTC
abundance: few
j_gene: TRBJ2-1
d_gene: .
v_gene: TRBV7-2

CDR3aa: CASREEDRGDNQPQHF
CDR3nt: TGTGCCAGCAGGGAAGAAGACAGGGGCGATAATCAGCCCCAGCATTTT
abundance: .
j_gene: TRBJ1-5
d_gene: TRBD1
v_gene: TRBV28

CDR3aa: CASSPSGPQETQYF
CDR3nt: TGTGCCAGCTCACCCAGCGGACCTCAAGAGACCCAGTACTTC
abundance: .
j_gene: TRBJ2-5
d_gene: .
v_gene: TRBV18

CDR3aa: CASSPSGSLAKNIQYF
CDR3nt: TGTGCCAGCAGTCCCAGCGGTTCTCTAGCCAAAAACATTCAGTACTTC
abundance: once
j_gene: TRBJ2-4
d_gene: .
v_gene: TRBV27

CDR3aa: CASSPLGRQVLDTQYF
CDR3nt: TGTGCCAGCAGCCCCCTGGGGAGACAGGTCTTAGATACGCAGTATTTT
abundance: .
j_gene: TRBJ2-3
d_gene: .
v_gene: TRBV7-2

CDR3aa: CASSFSANEQYF
CDR3nt: TGTGCCAGCAGCTTCAGTGCGAACGAGCAGTACTTC
abundance: .
j_gene: TRBJ2-7
d_gene: .
v_gene: TRBV7-9

CDR3aa: CASSQVHGNYGYTF
CDR3nt: TGTGCCAGCAGCCAAGTGCACGGCAACTATGGCTACACCTTC
abundance: .
j_gene: TRBJ1-2
d_gene: .
v_gene: TRBV14

CDR3aa: CASSEVGRDQPQHF
CDR3nt: TGTGCCAGCAGTGAAGTAGGCAGGGACCAGCCCCAGCATTTT
abundance: .
j_gene: TRBJ1-5
d_gene: .
v_gene: TRBV6-1

CDR3aa: CASTGAPGAYGYTF
CDR3nt: TGTGCCAGTACGGGGGCACCGGGAGCCTATGGCTACACCTTC
abundance: .
j_gene: TRBJ1-2
d_gene: .
v_gene: TRBV9

CDR3aa: CASSGSGHGFDEQYF
CDR3nt: TGTGCCAGCAGCGGCTCGGGACACGGGTTTGATGAGCAGTACTTC
abundance: few
j_gene: TRBJ2-7
d_gene: .
v_gene: TRBV9

CDR3aa: CASSLGSSWTSPWEQYF
CDR3nt: TGTGCCAGCAGCTTAGGTTCCAGTTGGACCAGCCCGTGGGAGCAGTACTTC
abundance: .
j_gene: TRBJ2-7
d_gene: .
v_gene: TRBV7-9

CDR3aa: CASSPNGDRAYDEQYF
CDR3nt: TGCGCCAGCAGCCCTAACGGGGACAGGGCGTATGACGAGCAGTACTTC
abundance: .
j_gene: TRBJ2-7
d_gene: TRBD1
v_gene: TRBV4-3

CDR3aa: CASSPQAGLLRPEGYTF
CDR3nt: TGTGCCAGCTCACCCCAGGCGGGGCTGCTTCGACCGGAGGGCTACACCTTC
abundance: .
j_gene: TRBJ1-2
d_gene: .
v_gene: TRBV18

CDR3aa: CASSPMGTGQETQYF
CDR3nt: TGTGCCAGCAGCCCGATGGGGACCGGCCAGGAGACCCAGTACTTC
abundance: .
j_gene: TRBJ2-5
d_gene: .
v_gene: TRBV7-3

CDR3aa: CAWSEQTGGIYGYTF
CDR3nt: TGTGCCTGGAGTGAACAGACAGGGGGTATCTATGGCTACACCTTC
abundance: .
j_gene: TRBJ1-2
d_gene: TRBD1
v_gene: TRBV30

CDR3aa: CASSDQTGPVEKLFF
CDR3nt: TGTGCCAGCAGTGACCAGACAGGGCCGGTTGAAAAACTGTTTTTT
abundance: few
j_gene: TRBJ1-4
d_gene: TRBD1
v_gene: TRBV25-1

CDR3aa: CASSPTSGRGSYNEQFF
CDR3nt: TGTGCCAGCAGTCCAACTAGCGGGAGGGGGTCCTACAATGAGCAGTTCTTC
abundance: .
j_gene: TRBJ2-1
d_gene: TRBD2
v_gene: TRBV13

CDR3aa: CASSMGFGYTF
CDR3nt: TGTGCCAGTAGTATGGGGTTTGGCTACACCTTC
abundance: few
j_gene: TRBJ1-2
d_gene: .
v_gene: TRBV19

CDR3aa: CASSYLGSGGVYEQYF
CDR3nt: TGTGCCAGCAGTTACTTGGGTAGCGGGGGGGTGTACGAGCAGTACTTC
abundance: medium-sized
j_gene: TRBJ2-7
d_gene: TRBD2
v_gene: TRBV6-5

CDR3aa: CASSDMSGGDSYEQYF
CDR3nt: TGTGCCAGCAGTGATATGAGCGGGGGTGATTCCTACGAGCAGTACTTC
abundance: few
j_gene: TRBJ2-7
d_gene: TRBD2
v_gene: TRBV6-1

CDR3aa: CASSDARTDTQYF
CDR3nt: TGCGCCAGCAGCGACGCGCGCACAGATACGCAGTATTTT
abundance: .
j_gene: TRBJ2-3
d_gene: .
v_gene: TRBV4-3

CDR3aa: CASSEGYTDTQYF
CDR3nt: TGCGCCAGCAGTGAGGGCTACACAGATACGCAGTATTTT
abundance: .
j_gene: TRBJ2-3
d_gene: .
v_gene: TRBV10-1